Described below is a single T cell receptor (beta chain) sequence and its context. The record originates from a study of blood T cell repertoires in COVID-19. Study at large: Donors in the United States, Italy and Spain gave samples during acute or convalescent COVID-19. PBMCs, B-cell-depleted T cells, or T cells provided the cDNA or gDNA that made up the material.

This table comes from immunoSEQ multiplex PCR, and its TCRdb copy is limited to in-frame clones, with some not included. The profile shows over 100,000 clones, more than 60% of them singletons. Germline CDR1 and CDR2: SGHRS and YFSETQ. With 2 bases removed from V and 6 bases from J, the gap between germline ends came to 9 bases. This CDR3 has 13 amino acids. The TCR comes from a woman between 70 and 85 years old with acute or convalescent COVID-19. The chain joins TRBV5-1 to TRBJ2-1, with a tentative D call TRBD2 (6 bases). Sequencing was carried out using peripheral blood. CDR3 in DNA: TGCGCCAGCAGCTTTGGAGGGTCCAATGAGCAGTTCTTC. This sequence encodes CASSFGGSNEQFF.